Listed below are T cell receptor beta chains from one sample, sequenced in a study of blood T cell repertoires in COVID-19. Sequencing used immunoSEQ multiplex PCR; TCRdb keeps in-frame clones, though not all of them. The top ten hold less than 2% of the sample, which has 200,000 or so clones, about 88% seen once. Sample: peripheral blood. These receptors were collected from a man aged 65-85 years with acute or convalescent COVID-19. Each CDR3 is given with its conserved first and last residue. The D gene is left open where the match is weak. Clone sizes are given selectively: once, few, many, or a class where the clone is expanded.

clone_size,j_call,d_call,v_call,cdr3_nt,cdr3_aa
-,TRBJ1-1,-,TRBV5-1,TGCGCCAGCAGCTTGAACCCCAGGGACTTAGGGACTGAAGCTTTCTTT,CASSLNPRDLGTEAFF
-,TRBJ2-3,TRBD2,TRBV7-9,TGTGCCAGCAGCCGCTATTCGGGAGGCAGCACAGATACGCAGTATTTT,CASSRYSGGSTDTQYF
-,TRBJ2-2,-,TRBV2,TGTGCCAGCACCCAGCTAGGTTTCGCGAACACCGGGGAGCTGTTTTTT,CASTQLGFANTGELFF
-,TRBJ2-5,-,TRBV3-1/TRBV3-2,TGTGCCAGCAGCCTTACAGCACAAGAGACCCAGTACTTC,CASSLTAQETQYF
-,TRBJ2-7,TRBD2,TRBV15,TGTGCCACCAGCAGAGTAGGGCTAGCGGGTTACGAGCAGTACTTC,CATSRVGLAGYEQYF
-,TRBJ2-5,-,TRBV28,TGTGCCAGCAGTTATTCCGTCCAAGAGACCCAGTACTTC,CASSYSVQETQYF
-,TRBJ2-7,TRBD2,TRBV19,TGTGCCAGTAGTGCTAAGACTAGCGGGCGCGGCTACGAGCAGTACTTC,CASSAKTSGRGYEQYF
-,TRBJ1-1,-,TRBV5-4,TGTGCCAGCAGCTTAACCCCGGGTACTGAAGCTTTCTTT,CASSLTPGTEAFF
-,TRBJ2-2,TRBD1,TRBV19,TGTGCCAGTAGCCGGGACAGGGGATGGGCCGGGGAGCTGTTTTTT,CASSRDRGWAGELFF
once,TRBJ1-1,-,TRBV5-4,TGTGCCAGCAGCTTTGGGCAGGGGAGTGACACTGAAGCTTTCTTT,CASSFGQGSDTEAFF